Detailed here is one T cell receptor (beta chain). Its specificity is not known. Different DNA sequences within this sample yield the same CDR3. The germline V and J ends were trimmed by 1 base and 7 bases, with 5 bases remaining between them. Germline CDR1 reads LGHDT; CDR2 reads YNNKEL (reference sequence). The CDR3 covers 11 residues. Stated treatment: roughly 19 received Ad26.COV2.S at low or high dose, single or two shots; 5 received placebo; per-sample allocation not given. The samples date from day 63 after the first vaccine or placebo injection. The data were obtained in a study of Ad26.COV2.S vaccination and SARS-CoV-2 variants. Study-level results: Breadth of non-spike TCRs did not differ between vaccinees and placebo recipients. Ad26.COV2.S recipients had broader spike-specific TCRs (P = 0.0014). In vaccinated individuals, spike-specific CD8+ and CD4+ T cell responses reportedly displayed substantial breadth. TCR breadth and depth estimates may have understated total T cell responses.

Libraries were prepared by immunoSEQ multiplex PCR; TCRdb keeps only in-frame clonotypes and omits some of them. The repertoire holds a few hundred thousand clones, with about four fifths as singletons. The genes are TRBV3-1 (or the pseudogene TRBV3-2) and TRBJ2-7; D is undetermined. This receptor was obtained from a person between 18 and 65 years old who received the Ad26.COV2.S COVID-19 vaccine or a placebo. Sequencing was performed on peripheral blood, taken in a trial of Ad26.COV2.S vaccine versus placebo. CDR3 protein: CASSQVGEQYF. The CDR3 DNA follows: TGTGCCAGCAGCCAAGTGGGAGAGCAGTACTTC.